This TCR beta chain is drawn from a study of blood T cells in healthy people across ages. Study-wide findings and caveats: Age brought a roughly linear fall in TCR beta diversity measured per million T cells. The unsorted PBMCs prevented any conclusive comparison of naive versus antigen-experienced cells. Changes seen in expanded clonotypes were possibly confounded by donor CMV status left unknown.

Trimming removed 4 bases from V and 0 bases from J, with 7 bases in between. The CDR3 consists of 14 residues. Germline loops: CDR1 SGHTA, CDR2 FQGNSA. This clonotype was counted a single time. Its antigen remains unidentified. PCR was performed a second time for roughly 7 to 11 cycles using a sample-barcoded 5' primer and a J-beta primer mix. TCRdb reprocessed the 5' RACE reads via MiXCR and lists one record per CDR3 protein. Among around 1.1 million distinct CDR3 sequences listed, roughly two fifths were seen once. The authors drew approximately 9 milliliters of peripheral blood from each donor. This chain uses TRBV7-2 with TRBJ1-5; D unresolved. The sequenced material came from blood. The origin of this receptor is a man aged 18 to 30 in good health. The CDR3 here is CASSSPYSNQPQHF. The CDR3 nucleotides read TGTGCCAGCAGCTCCCCATATAGCAATCAGCCCCAGCATTTT.